These 14 T cell receptor beta chains came from one sample sequenced in a study of tumor-infiltrating lymphocytes in oesophageal squamous cell carcinoma. TCRdb re-analysed the PCR reads in MiXCR, keeping a single row per CDR3 protein. Of over 15,000 distinct CDR3 sequences listed, 35% to 50% were seen once; the top ten hold around 28%. Specimen: esophageal tumor tissue. All receptors come from a male donor with esophageal squamous cell carcinoma.

This chain uses TRBV7-4 with TRBJ2-7; D possibly corresponds to TRBD2 (5 bases). The germline CDR1 and CDR2 sequences are SGHVT and SQSDAQ. The CDR3 loop spans 14 amino acids. V lost 0 bases and J 7 bases, leaving 13 bases between the germline ends. The CDR3 spells CASSLAVSRGEQYF. The CDR3 nucleotides read TGTGCCAGCAGCTTAGCGGTATCCCGAGGGGAGCAGTACTTC.

This clonotype was seen only a few times. This CDR3 reads CASSRDRDGEQYF. The DNA for the CDR3 is TGTGCCAGCAGCCGGGACAGGGACGGTGAGCAGTACTTC. The chain joins TRBV7-2 to TRBJ2-7; TRBD1 matches 9 bases. Germline-derived CDR1 and CDR2 are SGHTA and FQGNSA. CDR3 length equals 13 residues. V shed 5 bases, J shed 7 bases, and the junction held 6 bases outside the gene matches. The whole variable domain, remainder taken from reference TRBV7-2 and TRBJ2-7, is GAGVSQSPSNKVTEKGKDVELRCDPISGHTALYWYRQSLGQGLEFLIYFQGNSAPDKSGLPSDRFSAERTGGSVSTLTIQRTQQEDSAVYLCASSRDRDGEQYFGPGTRLTVT.

This chain links TRBV7-3 with TRBJ2-5; TRBD2 matches 15 bases. Germline-derived CDR1 and CDR2 are SGHTA and FQGTGA. The CDR3 is 18 amino acids. Losses at the gene ends were 3 bases for V and 5 bases for J; bases not matched to a gene: 10. CDR3 in DNA: TGTGCCAGCAGCTTGAGGACTAGCGGGAGGGCCGGTACGGAGACCCAGTACTTC. The encoded protein is CASSLRTSGRAGTETQYF. Looking up the rest from reference TRBV7-3 and TRBJ2-5 gives the full variable domain: GAGVSQTPSNKVTEKGKYVELRCDPISGHTALYWYRQSLGQGPEFLIYFQGTGAADDSGLPNDRFFAVRPEGSVSTLKIQRTERGDSAVYLCASSLRTSGRAGTETQYFGPGTRLLVL.

This clonotype has only a few counts. V and J are TRBV20-1 and TRBJ2-7; 8 nucleotides agree with TRBD2. The end of the DNA is better explained by TRBJ2-5, so the J call may be wrong. The CDR3 is made up of 13 amino acids. Germline loops: CDR1 DFQATT, CDR2 SNEGSKA (reference sequence). Here the CDR3 DNA reads TGCAGTGCTAGGCCGCGGGGGGTAGGGACCCAGTACTTC. Its translation is CSARPRGVGTQYF.

There are many counts of this clonotype. This may stem from a read error, because a much larger clone lies one nucleotide away. For the CDR3, the DNA is TGTGCCACCAGTGACCCAGCGGGGGCGAATGAGCAGTACTTC. Protein sequence: CATSDPAGANEQYF. This rearrangement joins TRBV24-1 to TRBJ2-5; 8 nucleotides align to TRBD2. V was clipped by 4 bases and J by 11 bases; unmatched bases: 11. Germline V gene sequence: CDR1 KGHDR, CDR2 SFDVKD. This CDR3 has 14 residues.

There are many counts of this clonotype. The chain carries TRBV5-1 and TRBJ2-1; 11 bases agree with TRBD2. The V segment lost 4 bases and the J segment 9 bases; nucleotides outside the gene matches: 9. The CDR3 sequence is 15 residues long. Germline V gene lookup returns CDR1 SGHRS and CDR2 YFSETQ. Here the CDR3 reads CASSPGGLAGGEQFF. CDR3 DNA: TGCGCCAGCAGCCCTGGAGGGCTAGCGGGAGGTGAGCAGTTCTTC. Supplemented by reference TRBV5-1 and TRBJ2-1, the full variable domain reads KAGVTQTPRYLIKTRGQQVTLSCSPISGHRSVSWYQQTPGQGLQFLFEYFSETQRNKGNFPGRFSGRQFSNSRSEMNVSTLELGDSALYLCASSPGGLAGGEQFFGPGTRLTVL.

This clonotype showed up just once. J is TRBJ1-3 and V is TRBV6-1, with a possible D match to TRBD1 (6 bases). V lost 7 bases to trimming and J lost 3 bases, with 13 bases between them. The CDR3 loop spans 14 amino acids. Germline loops: CDR1 MNHNS, CDR2 SASEGT. The CDR3 sequence: CASKQGVLGNTIYF. DNA for the CDR3: TGTGCCAGCAAACAGGGCGTTCTTGGAAACACCATATATTTT.

In this sample, this clonotype is medium-sized. One end of the junction does not line up with germline, which may come from a read error. The chain links TRBV7-7 to TRBJ1-5; D possibly corresponds to TRBD1 (5 bases). Germline V gene lookup returns CDR1 SSHAT and CDR2 FNYEAQ (reference sequence). The CDR3 contains 17 residues. The CDR3 is CASSLEFGQGEGQPQHF. CDR3 nucleotide sequence: TGTGCTAGCAGCTTAGAGTTTGGGCAGGGCGAAGGTCAGCCCCAGCATTTT.

The table lists this clonotype with many counts. The chain recombines TRBV28 with TRBJ1-2, with D uncertain. Trimming stripped 8 bases from V and 3 bases from J, with 22 bases between. Per the germline V gene, CDR1 is MDHEN and CDR2 is SYDVKM. The length of the CDR3 is 16 residues. CDR3 sequence: CASAPTGVPPDYGYTF. CDR3 bases: TGTGCCAGCGCACCAACCGGGGTCCCCCCTGACTATGGCTACACCTTC.

Sample share makes this clonotype large. The CDR3 DNA sequence: TGTGCCAGCAGTTCTCGAAGGACTAGCGACTCCTCCTACGAGCAGTACTTC. It specifies CASSSRRTSDSSYEQYF. The chain has TRBV12-3 or TRBV12-4 and TRBJ2-7; the match to TRBD2 covers 9 bases. This CDR3 comprises 17 residues. V was clipped by 4 bases and J by 0 bases; unmatched bases: 10.

This clonotype was observed a single time. This CDR3 is missing its conserved last phenylalanine or tryptophan, likely due to a read error. No DNA is shown, since the ends of the CDR3 on it are uncertain; the CDR3 is the one TCRdb lists. The chain joins TRBV7-2 to TRBJ2-4; the table's D call, TRBD2, was not checked against the DNA. A total of 16 residues make up the CDR3, ends included. Per germline, CDR1 SGHTA and CDR2 FQGNSA. The CDR3: CASTTRAGVDYGYTFV.

This clonotype was detected many times. J is TRBJ2-5 and V is TRBV28; D possibly corresponds to TRBD1 (5 bases). Deletions cut 3 bases from V and 5 bases from J, with 16 bases between. CDR3 length: 15 amino acids. Looked up from germline, CDR1 is MDHEN and CDR2 is SYDVKM. The DNA of the CDR3 is TGTGCCAGCAGTTTCCGCGGACATCTGGGGGAGACCCAGTACTTC. Encoded protein: CASSFRGHLGETQYF.

This clonotype was observed many times. This likely comes from a read error, as the CDR3 has no conserved phenylalanine or tryptophan at its end. The DNA is left out, because the CDR3 cannot be placed on it with certainty; the CDR3 is given as TCRdb lists it. V and J are TRBV12-3 or TRBV12-4 and TRBJ2-6. The CDR3 is 8 amino acids long, termini counted. CDR3 loop: CASFSFRS.

The chain employs TRBV7-4 and TRBJ1-2; unclear D gene. Trimming stripped 1 base from V and 6 bases from J, with 6 bases between. This CDR3 is 12 amino acids long. Germline loops: CDR1 SGHVT, CDR2 SQSDAQ. The CDR3 spells CASSLVGDGYTF. Here the CDR3 DNA reads TGTGCCAGCAGCTTAGTTGGGGATGGCTACACCTTC.